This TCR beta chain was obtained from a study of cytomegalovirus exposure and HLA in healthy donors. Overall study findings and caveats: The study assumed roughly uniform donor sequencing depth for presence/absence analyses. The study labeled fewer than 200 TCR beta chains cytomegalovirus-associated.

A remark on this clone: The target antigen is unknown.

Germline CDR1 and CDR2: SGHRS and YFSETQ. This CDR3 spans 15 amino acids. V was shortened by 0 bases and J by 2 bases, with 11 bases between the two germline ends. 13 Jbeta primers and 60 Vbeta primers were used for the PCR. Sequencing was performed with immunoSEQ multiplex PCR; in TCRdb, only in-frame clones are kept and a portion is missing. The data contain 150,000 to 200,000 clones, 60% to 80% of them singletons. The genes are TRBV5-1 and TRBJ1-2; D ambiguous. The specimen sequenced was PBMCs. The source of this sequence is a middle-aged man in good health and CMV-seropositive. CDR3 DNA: TGCGCCAGCAGCTTGGGAGCGGTTGGGAACTATGGCTACACCTTC. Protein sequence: CASSLGAVGNYGYTF. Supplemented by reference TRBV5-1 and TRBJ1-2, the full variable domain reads KAGVTQTPRYLIKTRGQQVTLSCSPISGHRSVSWYQQTPGQGLQFLFEYFSETQRNKGNFPGRFSGRQFSNSRSEMNVSTLELGDSALYLCASSLGAVGNYGYTFGSGTRLTVV.